The 24 T cell receptor beta chains below were found in one sample sequenced in a study of blood T cell repertoires in COVID-19. Method: immunoSEQ multiplex PCR; TCRdb's copy keeps in-frame clones and lacks some. The table lists 250,000 to 300,000 clones, around 90% of them singletons, with roughly 2.2% in the top ten. The specimen was peripheral blood. These receptors were obtained from a man aged 45-60 years with acute or convalescent COVID-19.

The CDR3 is CASSRTGDQPQHF. The CDR3 DNA reads TGCGCCAGCAGCCGGACAGGGGATCAGCCCCAGCATTTT. This chain links TRBV4-1 with TRBJ1-5, with 9 bases that match TRBD1. This CDR3 has 13 amino acids. After removal of 4 bases from V and 5 bases from J, the junction contained 0 bases not matched to a gene. Germline lookup yields CDR1 MGHRA and CDR2 YSYEKL.

The chain recombines TRBV6-4 with TRBJ2-7; 9 nucleotides agree with TRBD2. The CDR3 spans 14 residues. Looked up from germline, CDR1 is MRHNA and CDR2 is SNTAGT. The V segment lost 5 bases and the J segment 5 bases; nucleotides outside the gene matches: 7. The CDR3 region has the DNA TGTGCCAGCAGTTCGCCGACTAGCGGAGACGAGCAGTACTTC. Translating gives CASSSPTSGDEQYF.

This clone has just a few counts. The chain combines TRBV19 with TRBJ1-5; TRBD1 might be the D (5 bases). Between the trimmed V and J ends, which lost 1 base and 6 bases, there was a span of 13 bases. Germline lookup yields CDR1 LNHDA and CDR2 SQIVND (reference sequence). CDR3 size: 15 residues. CDR3 in amino acids: CASSIGQGIGQPQHF. The CDR3 DNA is TGTGCCAGTAGTATAGGGCAGGGTATCGGTCAGCCCCAGCATTTT.

This clone has a single count. The chain is built from TRBV25-1 and TRBJ2-7, with TRBD2 as a possible D gene (5 bases). This CDR3 has 14 amino acids. Trimming pared 4 bases from V and 0 bases from J, leaving 10 bases between. Germline CDR1 and CDR2: MGHDK and SYGVNS. CDR3 sequence (DNA): TGTGCCAGCAGTGTTCGGGAATCCTCCTACGAGCAGTACTTC. Protein product: CASSVRESSYEQYF.

The chain links TRBV27 to TRBJ2-7, with TRBD1 as a possible D gene (6 bases). V gave up 3 bases and J gave up 3 bases, with 21 bases separating them. From germline, CDR1 is MNHEY and CDR2 SMNVEV (reference sequence). There are 17 residues in the CDR3. The CDR3 nucleotides are TGTGCCAGCAGTTTTGGCCGCGGGCAGGGGTTTGGCTACGAGCAGTACTTC. The encoded protein is CASSFGRGQGFGYEQYF.

This clone occurred once. The rearrangement links TRBV6-4 to TRBJ1-1; unclear D gene. The CDR3 loop spans 14 amino acids. CDR1 and CDR2 from the germline V gene are MRHNA and SNTAGT. V lost 5 bases and J lost 1, with 11 bases in between. The CDR3 nucleotides are TGTGCCAGCAGTTTAAACGACACGAACACTGAAGCTTTCTTT. As protein: CASSLNDTNTEAFF.

The chain combines TRBV18 with TRBJ2-5, with a tentative D call TRBD1 (6 bases). In germline, CDR1 is KGHSH, CDR2 LQKENI. The CDR3 contains 14 residues. V lost 6 bases to trimming and J lost 2 bases, with 13 bases between them. CDR3 nucleotide sequence: TGTGCCAGCTCCTACACAGGGATTCAAGAGACCCAGTACTTC. Encoded protein: CASSYTGIQETQYF.

CDR3 sequence (DNA): TGCGCCAGCAGCCCCCTGCCCGGGGTTAAAGAGACCCAGTACTTC. Its translation is CASSPLPGVKETQYF. The V gene is TRBV4-1, the J gene TRBJ2-5; tentative D call: TRBD2 (5 bases). Per germline, CDR1 MGHRA and CDR2 YSYEKL. V gave up 4 bases and J gave up 3 bases, with 15 bases separating them. The CDR3 is made up of 15 amino acids.

The chain joins TRBV9 to TRBJ2-7; 7 positions match TRBD1. The CDR3 has 13 amino acids. V dropped 4 bases and J dropped 1; count of bases not matched to a gene: 2. Looked up from germline, CDR1 is SGDLS and CDR2 is YYNGEE. CDR3 sequence reads: CASSRQGSYEQYF. CDR3 in DNA: TGTGCCAGCAGCCGACAGGGATCCTACGAGCAGTACTTC.

This chain links TRBV12-3 or TRBV12-4 with TRBJ1-2; 7 bases match TRBD1. J lost 4 bases, V lost 3 bases, and 2 bases had no gene match. This CDR3 spans 13 amino acids. This chain's CDR3 is CASSFQGGYGYTF. CDR3 sequence (DNA): TGTGCCAGCAGTTTTCAGGGGGGCTATGGCTACACCTTC.

This chain connects TRBV5-4 to TRBJ1-1; no clear D gene. Deletions cut 4 bases from V and 2 bases from J, with 12 bases between. This CDR3 comprises 14 residues. Germline CDR1 SGHNT, CDR2 YYREEE (reference sequence). The CDR3 DNA follows: TGTGCCAGCAGCCTTCCTCGGGGAAACACTGAAGCTTTCTTT. As protein: CASSLPRGNTEAFF.

This sequence joins TRBV7-8 and TRBJ2-1, with D tentatively TRBD2 (6 bases). CDR3 length equals 17 residues. The germline V and J ends were trimmed by 4 bases and 0 bases, with 16 bases remaining between them. CDR1 is SGHVS and CDR2 is FQNEAQ in the germline V gene. The CDR3 here is CASSSKSWGDSYNEQFF. The DNA for the CDR3 is TGTGCCAGCAGCTCGAAAAGTTGGGGGGACTCCTACAATGAGCAGTTCTTC.

This clone appeared a few times. The V call is TRBV5-5, the J call TRBJ1-2, with D possibly TRBD1 on 6 matching bases. Trimming removed 4 bases from V and 4 bases from J, with 17 bases in between. The CDR3 extends over 15 amino acids. Germline V gene lookup returns CDR1 SGHKS and CDR2 YYEKEE (reference sequence). DNA of the CDR3: TGTGCCAGCAGCCGAGTCGGGGGGGCATCCTATGGCTACACCTTC. It specifies CASSRVGGASYGYTF.

This chain uses TRBV18 with TRBJ1-2; TRBD1 is a possible D gene (6 bases). Per the germline V gene, CDR1 is KGHSH and CDR2 is LQKENI. V dropped 3 bases and J dropped 7 bases, with 15 bases sitting between them. The CDR3 covers 14 residues. As DNA, the CDR3 is TGTGCCAGCTCACCGGGGCAGGGGTCCGGTGGCTACACCTTC. It codes for CASSPGQGSGGYTF.

The V call is TRBV3-1 (or the pseudogene TRBV3-2), the J call TRBJ1-1; D gene ambiguous. Germline loops: CDR1 LGHDT, CDR2 YNNKEL (reference sequence). CDR3 length: 13 residues. The germline V and J ends were trimmed by 4 bases and 5 bases, with 11 bases remaining between them. CDR3 amino acids: CASSPRSGTEAFF. CDR3 nucleotide sequence: TGTGCCAGCAGCCCCAGATCCGGGACTGAAGCTTTCTTT.

The V gene is TRBV7-6, the J gene TRBJ2-1; TRBD2 matches at 7 bases. V trimming: 1 base; J trimming: 0 bases; junction bases outside the gene matches: 12. Germline V gene lookup returns CDR1 SGHVS and CDR2 FNYEAQ. The CDR3 length is 19 residues. For the CDR3, the DNA is TGTGCCAGCAGCTTAGGCCCGGGGGGAGCGGGGAGCTCCTACAATGAGCAGTTCTTC. This sequence encodes CASSLGPGGAGSSYNEQFF.

CDR3 sequence (DNA): TGTGCCAGCAGCCCGGGGGGGGCTGAAGCTTTCTTT. It encodes CASSPGGAEAFF. The rearrangement joins TRBV7-6 to TRBJ1-1; D perhaps matches TRBD1 (5 bases). V was pared by 5 bases and J by 6 bases, with 10 bases between. In germline, CDR1 is SGHVS, CDR2 FNYEAQ. The CDR3 sequence is 12 residues long.

The chain carries TRBV19 and TRBJ1-2; 7 positions agree with TRBD1. The CDR3 consists of 17 residues. With 6 bases clipped from V and 0 bases from J, the junction kept 13 bases outside the gene matches. Germline V CDR1 and CDR2: LNHDA, SQIVND (reference sequence). The CDR3 nucleotides are TGTGCCAGTAGCCCCTGGGGGAGACAGGGTCCTAACTATGGCTACACCTTC. This gives the protein CASSPWGRQGPNYGYTF.

The rearrangement links TRBV5-5 to TRBJ1-2; 8 nucleotides line up with TRBD1. The CDR3 has 16 amino acids. V trimming: 3 bases; J trimming: 3 bases; junction bases outside the gene matches: 10. CDR1 and CDR2 from the germline V gene are SGHKS and YYEKEE (reference sequence). CDR3 loop: CASSSPYRGVDYGYTF. In nucleotides, the CDR3 is TGTGCCAGCAGCTCCCCATACAGGGGGGTTGACTATGGCTACACCTTC.

The chain's CDR3 is CASSSGRGPGGQPQHF. CDR3 DNA: TGTGCCAGCAGCTCCGGGAGAGGGCCCGGGGGTCAGCCCCAGCATTTT. V usage is TRBV11-2 and J usage is TRBJ1-5, with D possibly being TRBD1 (5 bases). V lost 4 bases and J lost 6, with 19 bases in between. The germline gives CDR1 SGHAT, CDR2 FQNNGV. This CDR3 region has 16 residues.

The rearrangement joins TRBV27 to TRBJ1-5; tentatively, D is TRBD1 (6 bases). The CDR3 runs 13 residues. Germline V lookup: CDR1 MNHEY, CDR2 SMNVEV (reference sequence). V shed 6 bases and J shed 5 bases, with 11 bases lying between them. For the CDR3, the DNA is TGTGCCAGCAGCCGGGACATGTATCAGCCCCAGCATTTT. This gives the protein CASSRDMYQPQHF.

This clone occurred a few times. The sample contains more than one DNA sequence encoding this CDR3. The genes are TRBV5-1 and TRBJ1-2; 8 bases align to TRBD1. The CDR3 consists of 14 residues. J gave up 5 bases and V 4 bases, and 7 bases lay outside the gene matches. From germline, CDR1 is SGHRS and CDR2 YFSETQ. Here the CDR3 reads CASSDGTGGYGYTF. In nucleotides, the CDR3 is TGCGCCAGCAGCGACGGGACAGGAGGGTATGGCTACACCTTC.

The genes are TRBV3-1 (or the pseudogene TRBV3-2) and TRBJ2-5, with D perhaps TRBD2 (5 bases). V was pared by 5 bases and J by 7 bases, with 11 bases between. The CDR3 is made up of 12 amino acids. CDR1 is LGHDT and CDR2 is YNNKEL in the germline V gene (reference sequence). Here the CDR3 reads CASSEGGGTQYF. CDR3 coding DNA: TGTGCCAGCAGCGAAGGCGGAGGGACCCAGTACTTC.

The CDR3 spells CASSLGAWRSGNTIYF. CDR3 bases: TGCGCCAGCAGCCTGGGAGCCTGGAGGTCTGGAAACACCATATATTTT. The gene calls are TRBV5-1 and TRBJ1-3; no clear D. Trimming took 4 bases from V and 1 from J, leaving 15 bases between them. Germline V CDR1 and CDR2: SGHRS, YFSETQ. This CDR3 comprises 16 residues.